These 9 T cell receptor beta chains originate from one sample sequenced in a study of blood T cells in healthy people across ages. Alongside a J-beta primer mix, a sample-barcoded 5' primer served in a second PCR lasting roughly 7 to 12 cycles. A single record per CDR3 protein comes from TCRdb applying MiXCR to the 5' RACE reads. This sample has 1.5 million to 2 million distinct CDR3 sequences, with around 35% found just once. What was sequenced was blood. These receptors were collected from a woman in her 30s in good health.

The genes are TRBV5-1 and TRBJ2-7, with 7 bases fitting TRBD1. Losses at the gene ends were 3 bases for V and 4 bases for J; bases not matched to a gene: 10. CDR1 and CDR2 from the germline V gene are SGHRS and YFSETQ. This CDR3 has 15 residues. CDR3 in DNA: TGCGCCAGCAGCTACAGATTGGGACAGAATTACGAGCAGTACTTC. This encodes CASSYRLGQNYEQYF. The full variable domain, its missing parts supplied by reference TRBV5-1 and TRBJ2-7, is KAGVTQTPRYLIKTRGQQVTLSCSPISGHRSVSWYQQTPGQGLQFLFEYFSETQRNKGNFPGRFSGRQFSNSRSEMNVSTLELGDSALYLCASSYRLGQNYEQYFGPGTRLTVT.

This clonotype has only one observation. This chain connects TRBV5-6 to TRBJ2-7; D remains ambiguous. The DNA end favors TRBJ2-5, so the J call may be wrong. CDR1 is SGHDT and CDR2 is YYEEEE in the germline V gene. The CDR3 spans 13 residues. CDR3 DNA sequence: TGTGCCAGCAGCTTGGAAGGGAATGGGACCCAGTACTTC. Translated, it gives CASSLEGNGTQYF.

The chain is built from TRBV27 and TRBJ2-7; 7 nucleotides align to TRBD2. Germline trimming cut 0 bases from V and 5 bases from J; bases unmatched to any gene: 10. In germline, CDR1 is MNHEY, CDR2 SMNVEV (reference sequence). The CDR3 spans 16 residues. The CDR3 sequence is CASSLSPGLSSNEQYF. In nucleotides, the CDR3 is TGTGCCAGCAGTTTATCGCCGGGACTATCGTCTAACGAGCAGTACTTC.

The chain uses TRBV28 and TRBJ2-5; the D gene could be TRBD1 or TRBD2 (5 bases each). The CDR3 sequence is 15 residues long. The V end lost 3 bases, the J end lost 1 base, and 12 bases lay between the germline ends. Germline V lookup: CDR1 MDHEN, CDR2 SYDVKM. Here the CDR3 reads CASSFMSGGQETQYF. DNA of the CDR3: TGTGCCAGCAGTTTTATGTCTGGGGGCCAAGAGACCCAGTACTTC.

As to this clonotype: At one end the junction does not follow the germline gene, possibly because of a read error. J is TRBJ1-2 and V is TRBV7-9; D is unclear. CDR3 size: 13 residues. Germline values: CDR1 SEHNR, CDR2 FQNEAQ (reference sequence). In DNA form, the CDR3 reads TGTGTCAGCAGCTTAGATCGGACGTATGGCTACACCTTC. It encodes CVSSLDRTYGYTF.

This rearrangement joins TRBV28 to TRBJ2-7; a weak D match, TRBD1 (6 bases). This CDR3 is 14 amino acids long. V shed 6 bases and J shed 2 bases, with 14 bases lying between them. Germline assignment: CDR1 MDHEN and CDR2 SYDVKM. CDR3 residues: CASRPGQPTYEQYF. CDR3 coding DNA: TGTGCCAGCAGACCTGGACAGCCAACCTACGAGCAGTACTTC.

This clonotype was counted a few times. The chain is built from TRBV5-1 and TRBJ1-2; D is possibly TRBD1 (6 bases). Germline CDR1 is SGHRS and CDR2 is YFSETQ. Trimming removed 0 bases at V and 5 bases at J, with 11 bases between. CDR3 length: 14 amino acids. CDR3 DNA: TGCGCCAGCAGCTTGGATGGCAGGGGATATGGCTACACCTTC. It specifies CASSLDGRGYGYTF.

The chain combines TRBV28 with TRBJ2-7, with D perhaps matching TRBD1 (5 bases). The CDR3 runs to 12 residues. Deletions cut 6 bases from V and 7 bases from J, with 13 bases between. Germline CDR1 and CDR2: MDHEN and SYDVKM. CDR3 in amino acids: CASRPQSGEQYF. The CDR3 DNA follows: TGTGCCAGCAGACCCCAATCAGGGGAGCAGTACTTC.

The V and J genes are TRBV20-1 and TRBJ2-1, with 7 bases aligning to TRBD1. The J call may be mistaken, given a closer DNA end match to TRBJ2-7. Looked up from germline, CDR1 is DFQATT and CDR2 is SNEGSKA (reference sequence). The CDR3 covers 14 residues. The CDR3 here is CSASQGVAYNEQYF. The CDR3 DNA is TGCAGTGCTAGCCAGGGGGTTGCCTACAATGAGCAGTACTTC.